This is a list of T cell receptor beta chains from one sample in a study of long-term antiretroviral therapy in people with HIV. Sequenced by immunoSEQ multiplex PCR; TCRdb stores in-frame clones only, minus some. The repertoire holds approximately 31,000 clones, 70% to 90% seen once, with 10% to 15% in the top ten. The source was unsorted PBMCs, collected 1.1 years after starting antiretroviral therapy. The receptor set was obtained from a man aged 18 to 30 with HIV. Both conserved end residues are part of each CDR3.

>TRBJ2-3|TRBV11-2
CASSRTSGGGRTDTQYF
>TRBJ2-3|TRBV7-8
CASSYTDTQYF
>TRBJ2-5|TRBV7-9
CASSPSGRGGGETQYF
>TRBJ2-7|TRBV5-5
CASSTDRGLFYEQYF
>TRBJ2-7|TRBV9
CASSAQGVPYEQYF
>TRBJ2-5|TRBV7-3
CASSLSRDRGRETQYF
>TRBJ1-5|TRBV12-5
CASGLNEQPQHF
>TRBJ2-7|TRBV11-2
CASSWGTSGGYEQYF
>TRBJ2-1|TRBV5-1
CASARGTGGNEQFF
>TRBJ2-1|TRBV18
CASSPTGTARNEQFF
>TRBJ1-4|TRBV19
CASSFSADEKLFF
>TRBJ2-7|TRBV27
CASRVQGSSYEQYF
>TRBJ2-3|TRBV2
CASSEGGTDTQYF
>TRBJ1-2|TRBV5-1
CASSFAGPGYGYTF
>TRBJ2-7|TRBV6-6
CASSYSRGLVYEQYF
>TRBJ2-7|TRBV11-2
CASSFSLAGYYEQYF
>TRBJ1-2|TRBV2
CASSGQSGYTF
>TRBJ2-3|TRBV6-1
CASSEQSGGLYTDTQYF
>TRBJ1-3|TRBV27
CASSFLGQGNTIYF
>TRBJ1-1|TRBV19
CASHDGGNTEAFF
>TRBJ1-5|TRBV30
CACRTGGDQPQHF
>TRBJ1-2|TRBV7-2
CASSLETARRYTF
>TRBJ2-1|TRBV10-1
CASSMDSSSYNEQFF
>TRBJ1-5|TRBV7-2
CASSLLDRGEGQPQHF
>TRBJ2-3|TRBV5-8
CASSAILADTQYF
>TRBJ2-5|TRBV5-4
CASSLPEETQYF
>TRBJ2-3|TRBV10-3
CAISESGSSSTDTQYF
>TRBJ2-1|TRBV10-3
CAISGSGGPYNEQFF
>TRBJ1-4|TRBV6-1
CASSEKVDVEKLFF
>TRBJ1-6|TRBV7-2
CASSSTDRVTYNSPLHF
>TRBJ2-7|TRBV27
CASSTSGTQYEQYF
>TRBJ1-4|TRBV18
CASSRETGNEKLFF
>TRBJ2-1|TRBV6-4
CASSAGTGEYNEQFF
>TRBJ2-2|TRBV30
CAWSRGGELFF
>TRBJ2-1|TRBV6-1
CASSELGGHTPYNEQFF
>TRBJ2-7|TRBV5-6
CASSLELRPYEQYF
>TRBJ1-1|TRBV7-8
CASSLELNTEAFF
>TRBJ1-2|TRBV10-3
CAISESDLFTRDYGYTF
>TRBJ2-1|TRBV7-2
CASIPEETRWHEQFF
>TRBJ2-7|TRBV10-2
CASSGTQLEQYF
>TRBJ2-2|TRBV9
CASSVYGGELFF
>TRBJ2-1|TRBV27
CASLGRYNEQFF